These T cell receptor beta chains were read from a single sample in a study of blood T cell repertoires in COVID-19. Repertoires were generated with immunoSEQ multiplex PCR, while TCRdb's copy carries only in-frame clones and drops some. Of over 150,000 clones in the sample, about nine tenths were seen once. Sequenced input: peripheral blood. Source of these receptors: a man between 18 and 29 years old with COVID-19, enrolled during active disease. Both conserved end residues are part of each CDR3. D genes are given only for firm matches. Only part of the rows carry a size: once, few, many, or a class if the clone is expanded.

>TRBV10-3|few|NA|TRBJ2-2
TGTGCCATCAGTGAGCCGGAACCCTCGGGATCGAACGCCGGGGAGCTGTTTTTT
CAISEPEPSGSNAGELFF
>TRBV18|NA|NA|TRBJ1-2
TGTGCCAGCTCACCAGGCCAGGCGAGCACGGGATTCTATGGCTACACCTTC
CASSPGQASTGFYGYTF
>TRBV15|NA|NA|TRBJ1-5
TGTGCCACCAGCATAAGGGGGTTCGGCAATCAGCCCCAGCATTTT
CATSIRGFGNQPQHF
>TRBV29-1|NA|TRBD1|TRBJ2-7
TGCAGCGTTACAGGGGTCCTTACCTACGAGCAGTACTTC
CSVTGVLTYEQYF
>TRBV27|NA|TRBD2|TRBJ2-1
TGTGCCAGCAGTTTAGTGGCGGGAGGAAGCAATGAGCAGTTCTTC
CASSLVAGGSNEQFF
>TRBV5-6|once|NA|TRBJ1-2
TGTGCCAGCACTAACCCCCAGGGCCGCTATGGCTACACCTTC
CASTNPQGRYGYTF
>TRBV5-1|NA|TRBD2|TRBJ2-7
TGCGCCAGCAGCCAAACGGGACTAGCGGGTACAGAGCAGTACTTC
CASSQTGLAGTEQYF
>TRBV19|NA|NA|TRBJ1-1
TGTGCCAGTAGTATTCGCGGGGAGGGGATGAACACTGAAGCTTTCTTT
CASSIRGEGMNTEAFF
>TRBV2|NA|NA|TRBJ1-2
TGTGCCAGCAGCGCGGGGATCGACTATGGCTACACCTTC
CASSAGIDYGYTF
>TRBV6-2/TRBV6-3|NA|TRBD2|TRBJ2-1
TGTGCCAGCAGTTTCAGAGCGGGGCGGGAGCAGTTCTTC
CASSFRAGREQFF
>TRBV5-1|NA|NA|TRBJ1-1
TGCGCCAGCAGCTTGGATCAGGGAGGCACTGAAGCTTTCTTT
CASSLDQGGTEAFF
>TRBV7-9|NA|NA|TRBJ1-1
TGTGCCAGCAGCTTACCTAGACTGGGGAACACTGAAGCTTTCTTT
CASSLPRLGNTEAFF
>TRBV7-9|NA|NA|TRBJ2-7
TGTGCCAGCAGCTTGGTGGGACAGCCGGGGGTGCAGTACTTC
CASSLVGQPGVQYF
>TRBV4-3|NA|NA|TRBJ2-1
TGCGCCAGCAGCCCCGCGGTGGTTTCGGGGAATGAGCAGTTCTTC
CASSPAVVSGNEQFF
>TRBV5-4|once|NA|TRBJ2-3
TGTGCCAGCAGCCAAGGGGTCTCCGTAACAACAGATACGCAGTATTTT
CASSQGVSVTTDTQYF
>TRBV6-1|NA|TRBD1|TRBJ1-5
TGTGCCAGCGGGGACAGGACTCATCAGCCCCAGCATTTT
CASGDRTHQPQHF
>TRBV19|once|TRBD2|TRBJ2-1
TGTGCCAGTAGTACTCTAGCGGGATGGAATGAGCAGTTCTTC
CASSTLAGWNEQFF
>TRBV25-1|NA|NA|TRBJ1-6
TGTGCCAGCATTCCCCGGGATTTCGAAAGTAATTCACCCCTCCACTTT
CASIPRDFESNSPLHF
>TRBV29-1|NA|NA|TRBJ2-2
TGCAGCGTTGAAGGGCCCACAATAAGAGGCACCGGGGAGCTGTTTTTT
CSVEGPTIRGTGELFF
>TRBV19|NA|TRBD1|TRBJ1-4
TGTGCCAGTAGTATTTGGGCCGGGACAGGGAAAGAAAAACTGCTTTTT
CASSIWAGTGKEKLLF